Sequencing of this T cell receptor beta chain was carried out in a study of STAT5B mutations in CD4+ large granular lymphocyte leukemia. Worth noting for this clone: Its target is not known.

Per the germline V gene, CDR1 is SGHRS and CDR2 is YFSETQ. V dropped 4 bases and J dropped 2 bases, with 14 bases sitting between them. CDR3 length: 15 amino acids. Study observations and caveats: Main leukemic clonotypes were patient-specific, but approximately 25% appeared at low frequency elsewhere. 8/27 top patient clones versus 2/35 control clones were TRBV06-family.

Only in-frame clones appear in the TCRdb table, and some are missing; sequencing was by immunoSEQ multiplex PCR. Altogether about 30,000 clones are present, 65% to 80% being singletons, with the ten largest covering roughly 2%. Sequencing was carried out using CD4+ T cells from blood buffy coats. The receptor was isolated from a human donor in good health. The genes are TRBV5-1 and TRBJ2-3; D remains unclear. The CDR3 loop is CASSTDGKNTDTQYF. In DNA form, the CDR3 reads TGCGCCAGCAGCACAGACGGAAAAAACACAGATACGCAGTATTTT. The variable domain in full, completed from reference TRBV5-1 and TRBJ2-3, reads KAGVTQTPRYLIKTRGQQVTLSCSPISGHRSVSWYQQTPGQGLQFLFEYFSETQRNKGNFPGRFSGRQFSNSRSEMNVSTLELGDSALYLCASSTDGKNTDTQYFGPGTRLTVL.